One sample yielded the 32 T cell receptor beta chains listed below, sequenced in a study of T cells in Graves' hyperthyroidism and ophthalmopathy. The TCR beta CDR3 regions underwent amplification using RNA transcripts as the source. A first-round RT-PCR of the TCR CDR3 used the HTBI primer set. TCRdb ran MiXCR on the multiplex PCR reads and lists one entry per CDR3 protein. The sample yields over 650,000 distinct CDR3 sequences, over 40% seen once. Material for sequencing was peripheral blood or thyroid tissue (not recorded which). These receptors all stem from an adult man with Graves' disease, either hyperthyroidism or ophthalmopathy (not recorded which).

The gene calls are TRBV24-1 and TRBJ1-1, with D possibly matching TRBD1 (5 bases). The germline V gene has CDR1 KGHDR and CDR2 SFDVKD. This CDR3 has 18 residues. CDR3 residues: CAHGRRQGLLEVNTEAFF. The CDR3 DNA sequence: TGTGCTCACGGGCGGAGGCAGGGACTCTTAGAGGTGAACACTGAAGCTTTCTTT.

The rearrangement joins TRBV24-1 to TRBJ2-6; D assignment may be TRBD1 or TRBD2 (5 bases each). The length of the CDR3 is 14 residues. Per germline, CDR1 KGHDR and CDR2 SFDVKD. Trimming shortened V by 4 bases and J by 3 bases, and 6 bases separated the two germline ends. The CDR3: CATSEGDGANVLTF. CDR3 sequence (DNA): TGTGCCACCAGTGAGGGGGATGGGGCCAACGTCCTGACTTTC.

The genes are TRBV10-3 and TRBJ2-5; 10 positions match TRBD1. The CDR3 loop spans 15 amino acids. V lost 6 bases and J lost 4; bases outside the gene matches: 8. Germline CDR1 ENHRY, CDR2 SYGVKD. CDR3 residues: CAISGRQGAGETQYF. DNA of the CDR3: TGTGCCATCAGCGGTCGACAGGGGGCCGGAGAGACCCAGTACTTC.

This clonotype appeared many times. V usage is TRBV2 and J usage is TRBJ1-2; D remains ambiguous. This CDR3 contains 14 residues. Germline V gene lookup returns CDR1 SNHLY and CDR2 FYNNEI. Trimming removed 8 bases at V and 2 bases at J, with 15 bases between. This CDR3 reads CASPPRVSNYGYTF. The CDR3 region has the DNA TGTGCCAGCCCCCCCCGGGTTTCAAACTATGGCTACACCTTC.

There are a few counts of this clonotype. The chain links TRBV19 to TRBJ2-7; D assignment may be TRBD1 or TRBD2 (6 bases each). Trimming left V 4 bases short and J 5 bases short, with 12 bases between. The CDR3 extends over 13 amino acids. Germline V gene sequence: CDR1 LNHDA, CDR2 SQIVND (reference sequence). Here the CDR3 DNA reads TGTGCCAGTAGTAGGAACAGGGAGGACGAGCAGTACTTC. As protein: CASSRNREDEQYF.

V and J are TRBV25-1 and TRBJ2-3; D unresolved. Germline V gene lookup returns CDR1 MGHDK and CDR2 SYGVNS. The CDR3 runs to 13 residues. Trimming pared 3 bases from V and 0 bases from J, leaving 4 bases between. The CDR3 DNA is TGTGCCAGCAGTGAGCACAGCACAGATACGCAGTATTTT. Translated, it gives CASSEHSTDTQYF.

A word on this clonotype: A much larger clone differs by one base, so this may be a read error. V usage is TRBV7-9 and J usage is TRBJ2-7; weak D call: TRBD1 (8 bases). Per germline, CDR1 SEHNR and CDR2 FQNEAQ (reference sequence). There are 12 residues in the CDR3. The CDR3 spells CAGSTDRGGEYF. In DNA form, the CDR3 reads TGTGCCGGCAGCACCGACAGGGGAGGGGAGTACTTC.

Many counts were recorded for this clonotype. The chain combines TRBV2 with TRBJ1-2, with 9 bases identical to TRBD1. Per the germline V gene, CDR1 is SNHLY and CDR2 is FYNNEI. V lost 5 bases, J lost 6 bases, and 13 bases stayed unmatched. This CDR3 has 16 residues. The CDR3 here is CASSPSTYRGRDGYTF. The CDR3 nucleotides are TGTGCCAGCAGTCCTAGCACCTACAGGGGGCGGGATGGCTACACCTTC.

In this sample, this clonotype turned up a few times. This chain links TRBV6-4 with TRBJ1-1; D remains ambiguous. Looked up from germline, CDR1 is MRHNA and CDR2 is SNTAGT. This CDR3 is built from 15 residues. V was trimmed by 3 bases and J by 5 bases, leaving 16 bases between them. CDR3 region: CASSEGGWGRTEAFF. The CDR3 DNA follows: TGTGCCAGCAGTGAAGGAGGATGGGGAAGGACTGAAGCTTTCTTT.

This clonotype was seen at least ten times. The gene calls are TRBV2 and TRBJ1-2; TRBD1 matches at 8 bases. The V and J ends lost 5 bases and 4 bases, in that order; junction bases with no gene match: 3. This CDR3 contains 13 residues. Germline-derived CDR1 and CDR2 are SNHLY and FYNNEI. Written as DNA, the CDR3 is TGTGCCAGCAGTACCGGACAGGGCTATGGCTACACCTTC. This gives the protein CASSTGQGYGYTF.

Comments on this clonotype: A junction end diverges from the germline sequence, so it may reflect a read error. CDR3 nucleotide sequence: TGTGCCAGCAGCCCCCGGCTGGTGAGGGGGCAATCAGCCCCAGCATTT. It yields the protein CASSPRLVRGQSAPAF. This chain joins TRBV5-4 and TRBJ1-5; 7 bases map to TRBD1. Germline values: CDR1 SGHNT, CDR2 YYREEE (reference sequence). This CDR3 spans 16 amino acids.

This clonotype was observed many times. The gene calls are TRBV29-1 and TRBJ1-2, with TRBD1 as a possible D gene (6 bases). The CDR3 has 11 amino acids. Germline CDR1 is SQVTM and CDR2 is ANQGSEA. V lost 7 bases and J lost 7, with 13 bases in between. The CDR3 is CSARSRGGYTF. As DNA, the CDR3 is TGCAGCGCCAGGTCCAGGGGTGGCTACACCTTC.

The rearrangement uses TRBV29-1 and TRBJ2-7, with D perhaps matching TRBD1 or TRBD2 (6 bases each). CDR3 length: 13 amino acids. Germline assignment: CDR1 SQVTM and CDR2 ANQGSEA. The ends were cut back, 4 bases at V and 0 bases at J, with 10 bases in the middle. In DNA, the CDR3 is TGCAGCGTTGCGGGGGCGAGCTCCTACGAGCAGTACTTC. Translating gives CSVAGASSYEQYF.

The chain uses TRBV7-9 and TRBJ1-6; TRBD1 matches 8 bases. This CDR3 has 14 residues. V was clipped by 6 bases and J by 10 bases; unmatched bases: 8. Germline V gene sequence: CDR1 SEHNR, CDR2 FQNEAQ (reference sequence). This CDR3 reads CASSRTGQRSPLHF. In nucleotides, the CDR3 is TGTGCCAGCAGTCGGACAGGGCAGCGCTCACCCCTCCACTTT.

As concerns this clonotype: Since a much larger clone is just one base distant, this may be a read error. The rearrangement joins TRBV10-1 to TRBJ2-5; perhaps TRBD1 as D (6 bases). This CDR3 contains 14 residues. In germline, CDR1 is WNHNN, CDR2 SYGVQD (reference sequence). The chain's CDR3 is CAGSEDQGRETQYF. The CDR3 DNA reads TGCGCCGGCAGTGAGGATCAGGGGCGAGAGACCCAGTACTTC.

At least ten counts were recorded for this clonotype. The V and J genes are TRBV7-9 and TRBJ1-1; unclear D gene. Germline loops: CDR1 SEHNR, CDR2 FQNEAQ (reference sequence). This CDR3 spans 14 amino acids. The ends were cut back, 1 base at V and 4 bases at J, with 10 bases in the middle. The chain's CDR3 is CASSLVGLGTEAFF. For the CDR3, the DNA is TGTGCCAGCAGCTTAGTCGGGTTGGGCACTGAAGCTTTCTTT.

This chain links TRBV7-9 with TRBJ2-2; 10 bases line up with TRBD2. This CDR3 spans 16 amino acids. The germline V gene encodes CDR1 SEHNR and CDR2 FQNEAQ (reference sequence). V gave up 7 bases and J gave up 4 bases; unmatched junction bases: 9. The CDR3 region is CASNRGGTSVTGELFF. In nucleotides, the CDR3 is TGTGCCAGCAACCGGGGCGGGACTAGCGTCACCGGGGAGCTGTTTTTT.

V usage is TRBV29-1 and J usage is TRBJ2-5; 8 nucleotides line up with TRBD2. The germline V gene has CDR1 SQVTM and CDR2 ANQGSEA. This CDR3 spans 13 amino acids. Trimming at V came to 8 bases and at J to 1 base, leaving 6 bases not matched to a gene. CDR3 DNA: TGCAGCCAGGCTGCGGGAGGCCAAGAGACCCAGTACTTC. This encodes CSQAAGGQETQYF.

This clonotype was counted ten times or more. Here the CDR3 reads CATSDRGQGVGNTGELFF. CDR3 in DNA: TGTGCCACCAGTGATCGCGGACAGGGTGTAGGGAACACCGGGGAGCTGTTTTTT. The chain has TRBV24-1 and TRBJ2-2, with 8 bases aligning to TRBD1. V was clipped by 3 bases and J by 1 base; unmatched bases: 9. This CDR3 comprises 18 residues. The V gene's germline CDR1 is KGHDR and CDR2 SFDVKD.

Comment on this clonotype: Given a much more abundant clone one base away, this may be a read error. The CDR3 does not end in the conserved phenylalanine or tryptophan, so this is likely a read error. This chain uses TRBV9 with TRBJ1-1, with D maybe TRBD1 (5 bases). The germline CDR1 and CDR2 sequences are SGDLS and YYNGEE. CDR3 length equals 14 residues. V lost 4 bases to trimming and J lost 7 bases, with 17 bases between them. This CDR3 reads CASSPPGRGGEAFL. The CDR3 DNA is TGTGCCAGCAGCCCGCCAGGAAGGGGTGGTGAAGCTTTCCTT.

This chain's CDR3 is CASTDGQETQYF. CDR3 nucleotide sequence: TGTGCCAGCACGGACGGTCAAGAGACCCAGTACTTC. V gene TRBV12-3 or TRBV12-4 combines with J gene TRBJ2-5; D uncertain. This CDR3 is 12 amino acids long. The V end lost 7 bases, the J end lost 2 bases, and 8 bases lay between the germline ends.

This clonotype was seen a handful of times. The CDR3 nucleotides are TGTGCCAGCAGATCCCCGCAGGGTAGCAATCAGCCCCAGCATTTT. Amino acid sequence: CASRSPQGSNQPQHF. The chain combines TRBV12-3 or TRBV12-4 with TRBJ1-5; TRBD1 is a possible D gene (5 bases). The CDR3 has 15 residues. V was trimmed by 6 bases and J by 0 bases, leaving 12 bases between them.

The V gene is TRBV19, the J gene TRBJ2-7; 12 nucleotides agree with TRBD2. CDR1 is LNHDA and CDR2 is SQIVND in the germline V gene (reference sequence). The CDR3 length is 14 residues. Losses at the gene ends were 1 base for V and 5 bases for J; bases not matched to a gene: 0. CDR3 nucleotides: TGTGCCAGTAGTATAGGACTAGCGGGAGACGAGCAGTACTTC. As protein: CASSIGLAGDEQYF.

The chain carries TRBV20-1 and TRBJ1-5, with TRBD1 matching 11 bases. This CDR3 is built from 15 residues. The germline V gene has CDR1 DFQATT and CDR2 SNEGSKA (reference sequence). V lost 3 bases, J lost 5 bases, and 6 bases stayed unmatched. DNA for the CDR3: TGCAGTGCTAGGGGGGACAGGGGGGAAGATCAGCCCCAGCATTTT. This sequence encodes CSARGDRGEDQPQHF.

The chain combines TRBV20-1 with TRBJ2-3; the match to TRBD2 covers 13 bases. CDR1 and CDR2 (germline): DFQATT, SNEGSKA (reference sequence). V shed 3 bases and J 0 bases; nucleotides not matched to a gene: 6. The CDR3 length is 17 residues. This CDR3 reads CSASPGTSGTSTDTQYF. For the CDR3, the DNA is TGCAGTGCTAGCCCAGGGACTAGCGGGACTAGCACAGATACGCAGTATTTT.

The sample holds a few counts of this clonotype. The rearrangement uses TRBV9 and TRBJ1-4; 7 bases are a match to TRBD1. Germline V CDR1 and CDR2: SGDLS, YYNGEE. CDR3 length: 15 amino acids. J lost 7 bases, V lost 4 bases, and 10 bases had no gene match. CDR3 DNA: TGTGCCAGCAGCCCACAGGGGACGTCGGGTGAAAAACTGTTTTTT. This encodes CASSPQGTSGEKLFF.

The genes are TRBV13 and TRBJ1-2; possibly TRBD1 for D (5 bases). The CDR3 has 15 amino acids. V shed 8 bases and J shed 2 bases, with 18 bases lying between them. Germline assignment: CDR1 PRHDT and CDR2 FYEKMQ (reference sequence). CDR3 sequence reads: CASSPPGTSNYGYTF. DNA of the CDR3: TGTGCCAGCTCACCACCCGGGACTAGCAACTATGGCTACACCTTC.

This clonotype was seen only a few times. This sequence joins TRBV7-9 and TRBJ2-2; 9 bases fit TRBD1. The junction had 2 bases not matched to a gene; V was cut back by 7 bases and J by 2 bases. Germline CDR1 reads SEHNR; CDR2 reads FQNEAQ (reference sequence). The CDR3 runs to 14 residues. The DNA of the CDR3 is TGTGCCAGCAACAGGGGGCTCAACACCGGGGAGCTGTTTTTT. It translates to CASNRGLNTGELFF.

This clonotype has a count of ten or more. V usage is TRBV2 and J usage is TRBJ2-7; 8 bases are shared with TRBD2. V gave up 3 bases and J gave up 4 bases; unmatched junction bases: 2. CDR3 length: 13 amino acids. Per germline, CDR1 SNHLY and CDR2 FYNNEI. The CDR3 DNA follows: TGTGCCAGCAGTGACGGGGGGGCATACGAGCAGTACTTC. It codes for CASSDGGAYEQYF.

Of note for this clonotype: A single base separates this from a much larger clone, so it may be a read error. The chain links TRBV15 to TRBJ2-2; the D gene is possibly TRBD1 (8 bases). In germline, CDR1 is LNHNV, CDR2 YYDKDF (reference sequence). CDR3 length: 16 residues. This chain's CDR3 is CVTSSGQGGDTGELFF. The CDR3 region has the DNA TGTGTCACCAGCAGCGGACAGGGAGGGGACACCGGGGAGCTGTTTTTT. Variable domain in full (rest from reference TRBV15 and TRBJ2-2): DAMVIQNPRYQVTQFGKPVTLSCSQTLNHNVMYWYQQKSSQAPKLLFHYYDKDFNNEADTPDNFQSRRPNTSFCFLDIRSPGLGDTAMYLCVTSSGQGGDTGELFFGEGSRLTVL.

The chain couples TRBV10-1 to TRBJ2-7; D possibly corresponds to TRBD2 (6 bases). This CDR3 comprises 15 residues. The germline gives CDR1 WNHNN, CDR2 SYGVQD (reference sequence). The V end was cut by 7 bases, the J end by 4 bases, with 20 bases between. CDR3 residues: CASNHTDVAEYEQYF. The CDR3 nucleotides are TGCGCCAGCAACCATACGGACGTAGCGGAGTACGAGCAGTACTTC.

Details on this clonotype: A much larger clone lies one base from this, so it may be a read error. V and J are TRBV25-1 and TRBJ1-1, with 8 bases that match TRBD1. There are 12 residues in the CDR3. Germline CDR1 is MGHDK and CDR2 is SYGVNS. The DNA for the CDR3 is TGTGCCACCAGTGGTACGACAGGGGTTGCTTCCTTT. Translated, it gives CATSGTTGVASF.